The T cell receptor beta chain described here comes from a study of T cell repertoires in cytomegalovirus infection. In TCRdb, the reads were re-called with MiXCR into one record per CDR3 protein. This repertoire shows about 400,000 distinct CDR3 sequences, over 15% found once; its top ten account for about 10%. V lost 9 bases and J lost 5, with 16 bases in between. The CDR3 totals 13 residues. From germline, CDR1 is LNHDA and CDR2 SQIVND (reference sequence). The sequence was obtained from a human donor in good health (CMV status not recorded). Some clones in this sample may be carry-over from other donors' samples. The chain uses TRBV19 and TRBJ1-1; the D is unclear. The sample taken for sequencing was PBMCs. The CDR3 nucleotides are TGTGCCAGAGACCTAGCGGGCGGAACTGAAGCTTTCTTT. Encoded protein: CARDLAGGTEAFF.